This is a list of T cell receptor beta chains from one sample in a study of low-dose radiotherapy and immunotherapy resistance in tumors. TCRdb re-called the reads through MiXCR, storing one row per CDR3 protein. In the table there are about 82,000 distinct CDR3 sequences, 18% of which are singletons. The sequenced sample was PBMCs, obtained before treatment. The origin of the receptors is a male donor with prostate cancer. The CDR3 runs from the conserved cysteine through the conserved F or W. The order of the fields is J gene, clone size, D gene, V gene, CDR3 DNA, CDR3 protein. A D gene is named only where the DNA matches it firmly. Rows give clone size only sometimes, using once, few, many, or a class for an expanded clone.

j_call: TRBJ2-7; clone_size: many; d_call: .; v_call: TRBV20-1; cdr3_nt: TGCAGTGCTACGGGTCACGAGCAGTACTTC; cdr3_aa: CSATGHEQYF
j_call: TRBJ1-5; clone_size: many; d_call: .; v_call: TRBV28; cdr3_nt: TGTGCCAGCAGTTTTGGGAGGTATCAGCCCCAGCATTTT; cdr3_aa: CASSFGRYQPQHF
j_call: TRBJ2-7; clone_size: few; d_call: TRBD1; v_call: TRBV27; cdr3_nt: TGTGCCAGCAGTTCAACCGGGACAGGGAAATACGAGCAGTACTTC; cdr3_aa: CASSSTGTGKYEQYF
j_call: TRBJ2-5; clone_size: .; d_call: .; v_call: TRBV5-8; cdr3_nt: TGTGCCAGCAGCAAGGGAGCGGGTTCGGGAATGTCCCAGTACTTC; cdr3_aa: CASSKGAGSGMSQYF
j_call: TRBJ2-5; clone_size: many; d_call: .; v_call: TRBV30; cdr3_nt: TGTGCCTGGAGCATCAGGCAGGGAGAGACCCAGTACTTC; cdr3_aa: CAWSIRQGETQYF
j_call: TRBJ2-5; clone_size: many; d_call: .; v_call: TRBV30; cdr3_nt: TGTGCCTGGAGTAAAGGACAAAGGAAACAACAAGAGACCCAGTACTTC; cdr3_aa: CAWSKGQRKQQETQYF
j_call: TRBJ2-3; clone_size: many; d_call: .; v_call: TRBV2; cdr3_nt: TGTGCCAGCAGGAAACAGGGTTTTGCAGATACGCAGTATTTT; cdr3_aa: CASRKQGFADTQYF
j_call: TRBJ2-2; clone_size: many; d_call: .; v_call: TRBV5-1; cdr3_nt: TGCGCCAGCAGCTTGTCCGGGGGGACAGACCCAAACACCGGGGAGCTGTTTTTT; cdr3_aa: CASSLSGGTDPNTGELFF
j_call: TRBJ1-1; clone_size: many; d_call: TRBD1; v_call: TRBV15; cdr3_nt: TGTGCCACCAGCAGGAACAGGGGAGGGAACACTGAAGCTTTCTTT; cdr3_aa: CATSRNRGGNTEAFF
j_call: TRBJ2-5; clone_size: many; d_call: TRBD2; v_call: TRBV28; cdr3_nt: TGTGCCAGCAGTGGGACTAGCGGAAAAGAGACCCAGTACTTC; cdr3_aa: CASSGTSGKETQYF
j_call: TRBJ1-2; clone_size: many; d_call: .; v_call: TRBV28; cdr3_nt: TGTGCCAGCAGAAGGGACGGAACTAACTATGGCTACACCTTC; cdr3_aa: CASRRDGTNYGYTF
j_call: TRBJ1-6; clone_size: few; d_call: .; v_call: TRBV11-1; cdr3_nt: TGTGCCAGCAGAGGGGGGGGAAATTCACCCCTCCACTTT; cdr3_aa: CASRGGGNSPLHF
j_call: TRBJ1-5; clone_size: many; d_call: .; v_call: TRBV24-1; cdr3_nt: TGTGCCACCAGTGGGGCACTTAGCAATCAGCCCCAGCATTTT; cdr3_aa: CATSGALSNQPQHF
j_call: TRBJ2-1; clone_size: many; d_call: .; v_call: TRBV11-2; cdr3_nt: TGTGCCAGCAGCTTAGTCAAAAGGGTCGGGAGCTCCTACAATGAGCAGTTCTTC; cdr3_aa: CASSLVKRVGSSYNEQFF
j_call: TRBJ1-6; clone_size: many; d_call: .; v_call: TRBV7-2; cdr3_nt: TGTGCCAGCACCCTCGGAGCCAGTCTGGATTCACCCCTCCACTTT; cdr3_aa: CASTLGASLDSPLHF
j_call: TRBJ1-1; clone_size: few; d_call: TRBD1; v_call: TRBV28; cdr3_nt: TGTGCCAGCAGTTTATCAGGGGGCGGCACTGAAGCTTTCTTT; cdr3_aa: CASSLSGGGTEAFF
j_call: TRBJ1-5; clone_size: .; d_call: .; v_call: TRBV30; cdr3_nt: TGTGCCTGGAGTGTACGTTTAGGGGCGCGGAATCAGCCCCAGCATTTT; cdr3_aa: CAWSVRLGARNQPQHF
j_call: TRBJ2-1; clone_size: many; d_call: .; v_call: TRBV4-2; cdr3_nt: TGTGCCAGCAGCCAAGTATCTAGCGAAGGGGGCAATGAGCAGTTCTTC; cdr3_aa: CASSQVSSEGGNEQFF
j_call: TRBJ2-7; clone_size: .; d_call: .; v_call: TRBV25-1; cdr3_nt: TGTGCCAGCAGTGTAGGAGGTGAGCGATACGAGCAGTACTTC; cdr3_aa: CASSVGGERYEQYF
j_call: TRBJ2-1; clone_size: many; d_call: TRBD2; v_call: TRBV19; cdr3_nt: TGTGCCAGTAGTGTCGCTAGCGGGCTCAACAATGAGCAGTTCTTC; cdr3_aa: CASSVASGLNNEQFF
j_call: TRBJ2-1; clone_size: many; d_call: TRBD1; v_call: TRBV6-6; cdr3_nt: TGTGCCAGCAGTCGCCTCTTAGGGGACAGGGGGCTGAATGAGCAGTTCTTC; cdr3_aa: CASSRLLGDRGLNEQFF